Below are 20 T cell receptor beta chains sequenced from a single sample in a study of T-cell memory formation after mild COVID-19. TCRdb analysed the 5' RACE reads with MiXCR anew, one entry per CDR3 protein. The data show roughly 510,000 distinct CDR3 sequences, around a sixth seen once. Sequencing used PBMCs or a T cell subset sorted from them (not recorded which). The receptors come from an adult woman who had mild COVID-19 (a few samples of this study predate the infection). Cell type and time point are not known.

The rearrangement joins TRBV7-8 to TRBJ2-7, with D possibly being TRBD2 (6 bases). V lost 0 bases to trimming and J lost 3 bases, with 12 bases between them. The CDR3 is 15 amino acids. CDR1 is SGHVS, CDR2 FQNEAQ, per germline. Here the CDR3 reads CASSLAEGSHYEQYF. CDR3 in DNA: TGTGCCAGCAGCTTAGCGGAGGGGAGCCACTACGAGCAGTACTTC. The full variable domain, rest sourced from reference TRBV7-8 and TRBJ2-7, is GAGVSQSPRYKVAKRGQDVALRCDPISGHVSLFWYQQALGQGPEFLTYFQNEAQLDKSGLPSDRFFAERPEGSVSTLKIQRTQQEDSAVYLCASSLAEGSHYEQYFGPGTRLTVT.

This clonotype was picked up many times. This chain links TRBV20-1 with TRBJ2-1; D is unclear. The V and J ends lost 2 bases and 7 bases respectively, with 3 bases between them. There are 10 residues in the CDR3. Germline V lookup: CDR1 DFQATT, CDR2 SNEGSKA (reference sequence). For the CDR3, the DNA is TGCAGTGCTAGACCGAATGAGCAGTTCTTC. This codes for CSARPNEQFF.

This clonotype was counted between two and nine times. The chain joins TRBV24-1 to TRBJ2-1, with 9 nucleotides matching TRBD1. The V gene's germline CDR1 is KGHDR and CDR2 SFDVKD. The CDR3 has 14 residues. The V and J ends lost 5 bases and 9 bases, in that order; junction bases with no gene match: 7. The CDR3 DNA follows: TGTGCCACCAGTGTTGGGACAGGGACCGCTGAGCAGTTCTTC. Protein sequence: CATSVGTGTAEQFF.

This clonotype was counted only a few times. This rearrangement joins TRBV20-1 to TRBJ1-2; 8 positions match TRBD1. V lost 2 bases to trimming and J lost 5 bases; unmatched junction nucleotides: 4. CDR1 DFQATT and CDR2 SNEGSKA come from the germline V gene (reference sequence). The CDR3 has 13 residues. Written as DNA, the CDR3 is TGCAGTGCTAGATTCAGGGGGCGATATGGCTACACCTTC. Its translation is CSARFRGRYGYTF.

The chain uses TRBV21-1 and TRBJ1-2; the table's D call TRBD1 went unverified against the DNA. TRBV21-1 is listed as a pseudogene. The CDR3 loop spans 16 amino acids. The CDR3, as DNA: TGTGCCAGCAGACTTTCGGGACAGGGGGAGATAGGTGGCTACACCTTC. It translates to CASRLSGQGEIGGYTF.

The CDR3 nucleotides read TGTGCCAGCAGTCCCCCCCGGACTAGCAAAGAGACCCAGTACTTC. Translation: CASSPPRTSKETQYF. The chain carries TRBV12-3 or TRBV12-4 and TRBJ2-5; 8 bases align to TRBD2. The CDR3 sequence is 15 residues long. V was pared by 5 bases and J by 3 bases, with 8 bases of the junction left unmatched.

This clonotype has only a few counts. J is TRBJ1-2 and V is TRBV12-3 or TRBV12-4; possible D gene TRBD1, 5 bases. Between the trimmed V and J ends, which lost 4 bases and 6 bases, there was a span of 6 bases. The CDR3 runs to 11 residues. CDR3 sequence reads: CASSWGDGYTF. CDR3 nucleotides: TGTGCCAGCAGTTGGGGGGATGGCTACACCTTC.

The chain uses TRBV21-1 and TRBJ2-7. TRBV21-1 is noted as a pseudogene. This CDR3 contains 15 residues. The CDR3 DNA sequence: TGTGCCAGCAGCCCCCAAGGATGGTTGCTTTACGAGCAGTACTTC. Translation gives CASSPQGWLLYEQYF.

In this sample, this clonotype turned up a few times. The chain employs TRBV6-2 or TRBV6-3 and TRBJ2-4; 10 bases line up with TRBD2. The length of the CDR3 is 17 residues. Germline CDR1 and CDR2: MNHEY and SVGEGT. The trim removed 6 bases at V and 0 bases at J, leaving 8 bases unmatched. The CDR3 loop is CASSLTLAGVAKNIQYF. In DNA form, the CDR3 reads TGTGCCAGCAGCCTTACCCTAGCGGGGGTAGCCAAAAACATTCAGTACTTC.

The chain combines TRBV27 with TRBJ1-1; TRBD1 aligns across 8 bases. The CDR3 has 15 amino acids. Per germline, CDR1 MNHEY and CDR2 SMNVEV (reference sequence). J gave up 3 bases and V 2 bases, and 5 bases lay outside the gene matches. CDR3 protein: CASSLRGQGDTEAFF. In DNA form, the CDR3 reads TGTGCCAGCAGTTTACGAGGACAGGGCGACACTGAAGCTTTCTTT.

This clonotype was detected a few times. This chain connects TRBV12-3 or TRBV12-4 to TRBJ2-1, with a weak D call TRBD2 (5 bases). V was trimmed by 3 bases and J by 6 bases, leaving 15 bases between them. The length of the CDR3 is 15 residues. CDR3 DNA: TGTGCCAGCAGTTTCAGGAGGCCACTCCTCAATGAGCAGTTCTTC. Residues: CASSFRRPLLNEQFF.

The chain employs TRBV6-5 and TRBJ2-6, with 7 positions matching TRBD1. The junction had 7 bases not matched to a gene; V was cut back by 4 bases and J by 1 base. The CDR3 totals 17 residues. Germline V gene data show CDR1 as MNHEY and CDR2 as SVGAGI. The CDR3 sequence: CASSSEGALSGANVLTF. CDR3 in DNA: TGTGCCAGCAGTTCCGAGGGGGCGCTTTCTGGGGCCAACGTCCTGACTTTC.

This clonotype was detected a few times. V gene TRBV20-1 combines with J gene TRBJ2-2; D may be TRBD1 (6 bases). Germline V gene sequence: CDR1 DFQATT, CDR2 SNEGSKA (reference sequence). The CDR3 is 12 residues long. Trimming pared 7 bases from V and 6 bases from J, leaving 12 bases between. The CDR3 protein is CSGTGWAGELFF. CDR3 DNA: TGCAGTGGTACAGGGTGGGCCGGGGAGCTGTTTTTT.

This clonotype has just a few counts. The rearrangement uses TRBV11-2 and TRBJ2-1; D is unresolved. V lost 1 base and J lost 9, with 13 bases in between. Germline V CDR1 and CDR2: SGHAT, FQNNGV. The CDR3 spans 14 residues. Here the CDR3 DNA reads TGTGCCAGCAGCTTAGGGGAACTATGGAGTGAGCAGTTCTTC. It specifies CASSLGELWSEQFF. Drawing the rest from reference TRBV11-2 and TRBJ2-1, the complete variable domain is EAGVAQSPRYKIIEKRQSVAFWCNPISGHATLYWYQQILGQGPKLLIQFQNNGVVDDSQLPKDRFSAERLKGVDSTLKIQPAKLEDSAVYLCASSLGELWSEQFFGPGTRLTVL.

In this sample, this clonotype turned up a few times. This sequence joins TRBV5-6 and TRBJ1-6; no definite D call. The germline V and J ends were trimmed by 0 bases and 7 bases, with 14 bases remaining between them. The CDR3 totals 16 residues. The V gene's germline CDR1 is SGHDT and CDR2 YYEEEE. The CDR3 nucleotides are TGTGCCAGCAGCTTGGGAGGGCCGGGCAGCAATTCACCCCTCCACTTT. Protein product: CASSLGGPGSNSPLHF. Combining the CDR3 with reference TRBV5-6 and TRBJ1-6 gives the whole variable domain DAGVTQSPTHLIKTRGQQVTLRCSPKSGHDTVSWYQQALGQGPQFIFQYYEEEERQRGNFPDRFSGHQFPNYSSELNVNALLLGDSALYLCASSLGGPGSNSPLHFGNGTRLTVT.

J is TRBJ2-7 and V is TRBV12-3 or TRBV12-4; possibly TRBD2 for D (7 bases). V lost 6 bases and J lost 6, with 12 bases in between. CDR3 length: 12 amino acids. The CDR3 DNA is TGTGCCAGCAGAAGAGGGGGGGCCGAGCAGTACTTC. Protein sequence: CASRRGGAEQYF.

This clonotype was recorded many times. Here the CDR3 DNA reads TGTGCCAGCAGCCCGGGGACTAGCGGGAGTCCCGAGCAGTACTTC. Its protein is CASSPGTSGSPEQYF. The chain links TRBV28 to TRBJ2-7, with 14 bases fitting TRBD2. This CDR3 is built from 15 residues. Germline CDR1 reads MDHEN; CDR2 reads SYDVKM. The V and J ends lost 6 bases and 6 bases, in that order; junction bases with no gene match: 7.

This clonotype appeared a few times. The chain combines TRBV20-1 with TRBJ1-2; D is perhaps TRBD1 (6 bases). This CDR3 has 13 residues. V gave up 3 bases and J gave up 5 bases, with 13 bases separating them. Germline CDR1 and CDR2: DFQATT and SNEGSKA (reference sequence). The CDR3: CSASLTGKYGYTF. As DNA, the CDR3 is TGCAGTGCTAGTTTGACAGGAAAATATGGCTACACCTTC.

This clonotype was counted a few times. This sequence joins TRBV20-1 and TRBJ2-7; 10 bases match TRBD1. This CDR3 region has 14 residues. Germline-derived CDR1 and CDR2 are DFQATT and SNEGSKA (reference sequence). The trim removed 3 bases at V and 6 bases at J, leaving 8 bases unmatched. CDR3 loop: CSARIGGQGREQYF. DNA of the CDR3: TGCAGTGCTAGGATCGGGGGACAGGGGCGCGAGCAGTACTTC.

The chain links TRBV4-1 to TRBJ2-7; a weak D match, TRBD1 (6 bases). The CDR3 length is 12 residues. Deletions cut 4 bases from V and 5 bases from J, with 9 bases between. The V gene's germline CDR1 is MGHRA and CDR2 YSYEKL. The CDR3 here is CASSPRDNEQYF. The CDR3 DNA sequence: TGCGCCAGCAGCCCCCGGGACAACGAGCAGTACTTC.